The entry below gives a single T cell receptor (beta chain) sequence along with its context. The sample originates from a study of blood T cell repertoires in COVID-19. The CDR3 covers 15 residues. With 5 bases removed from V and 5 bases from J, the gap between germline ends came to 18 bases. Germline CDR1 MNHEY, CDR2 SVGAGI. Generated by immunoSEQ multiplex PCR, the TCRdb table keeps only in-frame clones and is missing some. The table lists more than 95,000 clones, approximately 81% of them singletons. The source material was peripheral blood. The sequence was obtained from a man aged 55 to 70 with acute or convalescent COVID-19. The chain joins TRBV6-5 to TRBJ1-1; D gene uncertain. The CDR3 sequence is CASSPSIGSWTEAFF. The CDR3 DNA reads TGTGCCAGCAGTCCCTCGATCGGGAGTTGGACTGAAGCTTTCTTT.